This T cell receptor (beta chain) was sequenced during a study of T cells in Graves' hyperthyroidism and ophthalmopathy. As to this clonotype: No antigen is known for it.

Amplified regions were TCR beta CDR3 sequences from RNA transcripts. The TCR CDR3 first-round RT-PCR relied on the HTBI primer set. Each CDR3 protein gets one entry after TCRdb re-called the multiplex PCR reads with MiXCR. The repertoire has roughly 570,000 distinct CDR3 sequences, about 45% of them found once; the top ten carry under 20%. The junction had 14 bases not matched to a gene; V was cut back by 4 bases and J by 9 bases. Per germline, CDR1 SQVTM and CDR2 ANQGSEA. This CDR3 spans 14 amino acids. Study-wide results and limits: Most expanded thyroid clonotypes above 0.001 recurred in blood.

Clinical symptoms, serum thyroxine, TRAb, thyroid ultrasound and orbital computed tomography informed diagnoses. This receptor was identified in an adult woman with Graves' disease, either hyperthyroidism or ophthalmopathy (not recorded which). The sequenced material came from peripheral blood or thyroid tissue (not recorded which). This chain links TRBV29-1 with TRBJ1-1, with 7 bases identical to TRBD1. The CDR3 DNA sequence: TGCAGCGTTGCCCCCAGGGGGGGCCCAAGACAAGCTTTCTTT. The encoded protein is CSVAPRGGPRQAFF.